This T cell receptor (beta chain) stems from a study of blood T cell repertoires in COVID-19. Study overall: Specimens from acute and convalescent COVID-19 originated in the United States, Italy and Spain. T cells, B-cell-depleted T cells, or PBMCs provided the cDNA or gDNA that served as material.

Germline V gives CDR1 SGHVS, CDR2 FNYEAQ. Trimming cost V 5 bases and J 5 bases, with 12 bases left between them. The CDR3 is 13 amino acids. Adults between about 18 and 89 years of age took part from 20 to 25 US areas. All recovered Cohort 3 donors got two negative PCRs, got clearance, or saw symptom resolution. Profiling relied on immunoSEQ multiplex PCR, and the TCRdb table lists in-frame clones only, not all of them. This sample has about 310,000 clones, with about 89% found just once. This TCR derives from a woman between 40 and 55 years old who had recovered from COVID-19. Material: PBMCs or T cells enriched from blood (not recorded which). The chain uses TRBV7-6 and TRBJ2-5; tentatively, D is TRBD2 (7 bases). This CDR3 is CASSPRGGETQYF. CDR3 nucleotides: TGTGCCAGCAGCCCCAGGGGAGGGGAGACCCAGTACTTC.